A single sample gave rise to the 22 T cell receptor beta chains below, sequenced in a study of cytomegalovirus exposure and HLA in healthy donors. The PCR used 60 Vbeta and 13 Jbeta primers. Sequencing was performed with immunoSEQ multiplex PCR; in TCRdb, only in-frame clones are kept and a portion is missing. The sample holds under 200,000 clones, around 79% seen once. Sequenced material: PBMCs. These TCRs come from a middle-aged woman in good health and CMV-seropositive.

This chain uses TRBV19 with TRBJ2-1; 8 bases are shared with TRBD2. Germline CDR1 is LNHDA and CDR2 is SQIVND (reference sequence). V lost 4 bases and J lost 5; bases outside the gene matches: 10. The CDR3 runs 16 residues. The CDR3 nucleotides read TGTGCCAGTAGTACGTTCCCGGGACTAGTAGACAATGAGCAGTTCTTC. Its translation: CASSTFPGLVDNEQFF.

The J gene is TRBJ2-7, the V gene TRBV5-1; 10 bases match TRBD1. CDR1 is SGHRS and CDR2 is YFSETQ in the germline V gene. V was pared by 3 bases and J by 5 bases, with 5 bases of the junction left unmatched. This CDR3 contains 14 residues. CDR3 loop: CASSSGQGVHEQYF. The DNA for the CDR3 is TGCGCCAGCAGCTCCGGACAGGGGGTCCACGAGCAGTACTTC.

The V call is TRBV27, the J call TRBJ1-2, with 7 nucleotides matching TRBD1. The CDR3 has 14 amino acids. Germline-derived CDR1 and CDR2 are MNHEY and SMNVEV (reference sequence). Trimming took 4 bases from V and 8 from J; bases not matched to a gene: 10. The CDR3: CASSSNTGAGGYTF. The CDR3 coding sequence is TGTGCCAGCAGTTCGAATACAGGGGCGGGGGGCTACACCTTC.

In DNA form, the CDR3 reads TGTGCCAGCAGCTTGACAGGGGGATCACCCCTCCACTTT. Its protein product is CASSLTGGSPLHF. The chain recombines TRBV5-4 with TRBJ1-6, with 8 bases identical to TRBD1. The ends lost 1 base at V and 10 bases at J; junction bases unmatched: 1. The CDR3 has 13 amino acids. The germline gives CDR1 SGHNT, CDR2 YYREEE (reference sequence).

This clone was seen only a few times. The chain links TRBV7-9 to TRBJ2-5; 13 bases line up with TRBD2. Trimming took 5 bases from V and 4 from J; bases not matched to a gene: 4. CDR1 is SEHNR and CDR2 is FQNEAQ in the germline V gene (reference sequence). This CDR3 contains 15 residues. As DNA, the CDR3 is TGTGCCAGCAGCCCACTAGCGGGGGGGTCAGAGACCCAGTACTTC. It translates to CASSPLAGGSETQYF.

On this clone itself: Other DNA sequences of this sample code for an identical CDR3. J is TRBJ1-5 and V is TRBV18; maybe TRBD1 (5 bases). CDR1 is KGHSH, CDR2 LQKENI, per germline. The CDR3 extends over 13 amino acids. V was clipped by 4 bases and J by 5 bases, with 9 bases between them. The CDR3 nucleotides read TGTGCCAGCTCACAGGGGAGGGATCAGCCCCAGCATTTT. Translated, it gives CASSQGRDQPQHF.

The V and J genes are TRBV30 and TRBJ1-4, with TRBD1 as a possible D gene (6 bases). The germline CDR1 and CDR2 sequences are GTSNPN and SVGIG (reference sequence). V lost 6 bases to trimming and J lost 7 bases, with 18 bases between them. The CDR3 sequence is 14 residues long. CDR3 DNA sequence: TGTGCCTGTTACACATCGGACAGCATTGAAAAACTGTTTTTT. Residues: CACYTSDSIEKLFF.

The chain couples TRBV7-2 to TRBJ1-1, with a weak D call TRBD1 (6 bases). Trimming cost V 5 bases and J 3 bases, with 10 bases left between them. Germline loops: CDR1 SGHTA, CDR2 FQGNSA. This CDR3 is built from 13 residues. In nucleotides, the CDR3 is TGTGCCAGCAGCCCGCGACAGGACACTGAAGCTTTCTTT. Its protein is CASSPRQDTEAFF.

The chain recombines TRBV6-1 with TRBJ2-7; TRBD2 matches at 8 bases. Germline V gene lookup returns CDR1 MNHNS and CDR2 SASEGT. Unmatched junction bases numbered 6, after V lost 7 bases and J lost 7 bases. The CDR3 is 12 residues long. The chain's CDR3 is CASNSGTGEQYF. DNA of the CDR3: TGTGCCAGCAATAGCGGGACGGGGGAGCAGTACTTC.

This sequence joins TRBV9 and TRBJ2-2, with 7 positions matching TRBD2. V lost 0 bases to trimming and J lost 4 bases; unmatched junction nucleotides: 3. This CDR3 contains 15 residues. CDR1 and CDR2 (germline): SGDLS, YYNGEE. The CDR3 nucleotides read TGTGCCAGCAGCGTAGGCGGGGGAGGCACCGGGGAGCTGTTTTTT. It encodes CASSVGGGGTGELFF.

V and J are TRBV10-3 and TRBJ1-4; 7 bases map to TRBD1. V was pared by 2 bases and J by 5 bases, with 8 bases of the junction left unmatched. The V gene's germline CDR1 is ENHRY and CDR2 SYGVKD. The length of the CDR3 is 16 residues. CDR3 sequence: CAISEGSAGGNEKLFF. The CDR3 coding sequence is TGTGCCATCAGTGAGGGGTCGGCAGGGGGAAATGAAAAACTGTTTTTT.

J is TRBJ1-4 and V is TRBV6-1, with 7 bases aligning to TRBD1. The CDR3 spans 16 residues. Trimming removed 1 base from V and 5 bases from J; junction bases left unmatched: 7. The germline V gene encodes CDR1 MNHNS and CDR2 SASEGT. CDR3 loop: CASSEGSGQMNEKLFF. As DNA, the CDR3 is TGTGCCAGCAGTGAAGGCTCGGGACAGATGAATGAAAAACTGTTTTTT.

This clone has just a few counts. The gene calls are TRBV10-3 and TRBJ2-7; 9 bases match TRBD2. V lost 4 bases and J lost 0; bases outside the gene matches: 1. From germline, CDR1 is ENHRY and CDR2 SYGVKD. The CDR3 contains 14 residues. The chain's CDR3 is CAISGGLASYEQYF. The CDR3 DNA is TGTGCCATCAGTGGGGGACTAGCCTCCTACGAGCAGTACTTC.

The chain links TRBV5-1 to TRBJ2-7; 7 nucleotides align to TRBD2. Germline V gives CDR1 SGHRS, CDR2 YFSETQ. The junction had 8 bases not matched to a gene; V was cut back by 4 bases and J by 4 bases. The CDR3 is 14 residues long. CDR3 loop: CASSTEAGLYEQYF. CDR3 nucleotide sequence: TGCGCCAGCAGCACCGAAGCGGGGCTATACGAGCAGTACTTC.

Concerning this clone: The identical CDR3 is also encoded by other nucleotide sequences in the sample. The chain joins TRBV5-6 to TRBJ2-3; the D is unclear. The germline V and J ends were trimmed by 0 bases and 1 base, with 6 bases remaining between them. Germline lookup yields CDR1 SGHDT and CDR2 YYEEEE. The CDR3 is 14 residues long. The DNA for the CDR3 is TGTGCCAGCAGCTTGGCTGGAGGCACAGATACGCAGTATTTT. Protein product: CASSLAGGTDTQYF.

The gene calls are TRBV6-5 and TRBJ2-6; no clear D gene. Deletions cut 6 bases from V and 4 bases from J, with 13 bases between. The CDR3 covers 15 residues. The germline CDR1 and CDR2 sequences are MNHEY and SVGAGI. CDR3 loop: CASSRLRRGANVLTF. The CDR3 DNA reads TGTGCCAGCAGCCGCCTGAGAAGAGGGGCCAACGTCCTGACTTTC.

V usage is TRBV7-8 and J usage is TRBJ1-1; D gene uncertain. Germline V gene data show CDR1 as SGHVS and CDR2 as FQNEAQ. V dropped 5 bases and J dropped 8 bases, with 15 bases sitting between them. The CDR3 totals 13 residues. This chain's CDR3 is CASSVPGGVEAFF. CDR3 DNA sequence: TGTGCCAGCAGCGTCCCGGGAGGTGTGGAAGCTTTCTTT.

The chain recombines TRBV2 with TRBJ2-2, with D maybe TRBD1 (6 bases). Trimming shortened V by 7 bases and J by 6 bases, and 12 bases separated the two germline ends. The CDR3 has 13 amino acids. Germline values: CDR1 SNHLY, CDR2 FYNNEI. The CDR3 sequence: CASTTGYSGELFF. The CDR3 DNA sequence: TGTGCCAGCACCACAGGGTATTCCGGGGAGCTGTTTTTT.

The V and J genes are TRBV28 and TRBJ2-7, with a weak D call TRBD1 (6 bases). Germline V lookup: CDR1 MDHEN, CDR2 SYDVKM. The CDR3 spans 14 residues. Trimming pared 3 bases from V and 7 bases from J, leaving 16 bases between. The CDR3 nucleotides read TGTGCCAGCAGTTTCCCTGCCAGGGGTCGGGAGCAGTACTTC. Its protein is CASSFPARGREQYF.

The J gene is TRBJ2-1, the V gene TRBV6-6, with unresolved D. This CDR3 region has 12 residues. Per germline, CDR1 MNHNY and CDR2 SVGAGI (reference sequence). The V gene lost 5 bases and the J gene lost 4 bases, with 6 bases spanning the gap. In DNA, the CDR3 is TGTGCCAGCAGTGTACAGTACAATGAGCAGTTCTTC. Translating it yields CASSVQYNEQFF.

This clone occurred a few times. The CDR3 coding sequence is TGTGCCATCAGTGGGACAGGGGAATTAGAAAAACTGTTTTTT. This gives the protein CAISGTGELEKLFF. This chain connects TRBV10-3 to TRBJ1-4; 9 bases agree with TRBD1. The CDR3 consists of 14 residues. J gave up 8 bases and V 4 bases, and 5 bases lay outside the gene matches. Germline lookup yields CDR1 ENHRY and CDR2 SYGVKD.

V and J are TRBV6-5 and TRBJ2-1; TRBD1 aligns across 7 bases. Unmatched junction bases numbered 5, after V lost 0 bases and J lost 12 bases. From germline, CDR1 is MNHEY and CDR2 SVGAGI. CDR3 length: 13 residues. The CDR3 nucleotides are TGTGCCAGCAGTTACTCCTACAGGGGTGGGCAGTTCTTC. Amino acids: CASSYSYRGGQFF.